This TCR beta chain was found in a study of T cells in Graves' hyperthyroidism and ophthalmopathy. Findings and limits, study-wide: Among thyroid clonotypes expanded above 0.001, most also appeared in blood.

Researchers took RNA transcripts and amplified the TCR beta CDR3 regions from them. Primed by the HTBI set, a first-round RT-PCR was run on the TCR CDR3. TCRdb ran MiXCR on the multiplex PCR reads and lists one entry per CDR3 protein. This table holds some 490,000 distinct CDR3 sequences, about 15% found once. On the basis of clinical symptoms, serum thyroxine and TRAb, thyroid ultrasound and orbital computed tomography, diagnoses were made. This clonotype was observed a handful of times. Its matching antigen is unknown. The sample consisted of blood. The clonotype comes from a woman aged 25 to 45 with Graves' ophthalmopathy.

The DNA of the CDR3 is TGTGCCTGGACTAGCGGAGCTAGCACAGATACGCAGTATTTT. Translated: CAWTSGASTDTQYF. This chain connects TRBV30 to TRBJ2-3; TRBD2 matches 7 bases. V lost 4 bases, J lost 0 bases, and 4 bases stayed unmatched. Germline assignment: CDR1 GTSNPN and CDR2 SVGIG (reference sequence). CDR3 length: 14 residues.